The 10 T cell receptor beta chains presented below share a single source sample, sequenced in a study of siplizumab effects on memory and regulatory T cells. The assay was immunoSEQ multiplex PCR, and TCRdb's table has in-frame clones only and misses some. The table includes approximately 94,000 clones, 75% to 95% detected once. The sequenced material came from CD4+ T cells sorted from blood. Receptors originate from a human donor in good health.

This rearrangement joins TRBV7-2 to TRBJ2-2; D unresolved. Germline CDR1 reads SGHTA; CDR2 reads FQGNSA. CDR3 size: 12 residues. V was shortened by 5 bases and J by 3 bases, with 4 bases between the two germline ends. CDR3 residues: CASSLDTGELFF. The CDR3 DNA sequence: TGTGCCAGCAGCCTGGACACCGGGGAGCTGTTTTTT.

The chain employs TRBV6-6 and TRBJ1-2, with D maybe TRBD1 (5 bases). Germline CDR1 MNHNY, CDR2 SVGAGI (reference sequence). The CDR3 extends over 13 amino acids. V dropped 7 bases and J dropped 7 bases, with 16 bases sitting between them. CDR3 protein: CASTRDPGGGYTF. The CDR3 region has the DNA TGTGCCAGCACCAGGGACCCCGGAGGTGGCTACACCTTC.

CDR3 sequence reads: CASSIGGRLGELFF. The CDR3 DNA follows: TGTGCCAGTAGTATAGGGGGGCGGCTCGGGGAGCTGTTTTTT. The gene calls are TRBV19 and TRBJ2-2, with D perhaps TRBD1 (6 bases). Per the germline V gene, CDR1 is LNHDA and CDR2 is SQIVND (reference sequence). The ends were cut back, 1 base at V and 7 bases at J, with 10 bases in the middle. This CDR3 comprises 14 residues. Drawing the rest from reference TRBV19 and TRBJ2-2, the complete variable domain is DGGITQSPKYLFRKEGQNVTLSCEQNLNHDAMYWYRQDPGQGLRLIYYSQIVNDFQKGDIAEGYSVSREKKESFPLTVTSAQKNPTAFYLCASSIGGRLGELFFGEGSRLTVL.

In nucleotides, the CDR3 is TGTGCCAGCAGCTTAGCGCATAGCACAGGGGGCCATAGCAATCAGCCCCAGCATTTT. It yields the protein CASSLAHSTGGHSNQPQHF. The chain uses TRBV7-9 and TRBJ1-5; TRBD1 matches 9 bases. The J segment lost 0 bases and the V segment lost 0 bases, leaving 9 bases of the junction unmatched. The CDR3 covers 19 residues. Germline V gives CDR1 SEHNR, CDR2 FQNEAQ (reference sequence).

The chain has TRBV7-3 and TRBJ2-6, with D unclear. The CDR3 consists of 14 residues. Germline CDR1 SGHTA, CDR2 FQGTGA. V gave up 3 bases and J gave up 4 bases, with 7 bases separating them. The CDR3: CASSLGSGANVLTF. CDR3 DNA: TGTGCCAGCAGCTTGGGTTCCGGGGCCAACGTCCTGACTTTC. Filled out from reference TRBV7-3 and TRBJ2-6, the complete variable domain reads GAGVSQTPSNKVTEKGKYVELRCDPISGHTALYWYRQSLGQGPEFLIYFQGTGAADDSGLPNDRFFAVRPEGSVSTLKIQRTERGDSAVYLCASSLGSGANVLTFGAGSRLTVL.

J is TRBJ2-2 and V is TRBV7-2, with D uncertain. With 5 bases removed from V and 7 bases from J, the gap between germline ends came to 11 bases. This CDR3 contains 13 residues. From germline, CDR1 is SGHTA and CDR2 FQGNSA. The CDR3 spells CASSPPGVGELFF. The CDR3 DNA sequence: TGTGCCAGCAGCCCCCCCGGCGTCGGGGAGCTGTTTTTT.

This chain links TRBV15 with TRBJ2-1; no firm D call. CDR1 is LNHNV and CDR2 is YYDKDF in the germline V gene (reference sequence). Trimming removed 5 bases at V and 5 bases at J, with 19 bases between. This CDR3 spans 16 amino acids. CDR3 in DNA: TGTGCCACCAGCCCTGCTAGGCCCATTGGTGACAATGAGCAGTTCTTC. Its translation is CATSPARPIGDNEQFF.

The genes are TRBV5-1 and TRBJ2-3; TRBD2 matches 8 bases. CDR3 length equals 16 residues. J lost 3 bases, V lost 4 bases, and 10 bases had no gene match. Germline V lookup: CDR1 SGHRS, CDR2 YFSETQ. The CDR3 DNA follows: TGCGCCAGCAGCGCATCGGCGGGGGGCTCTACAGATACGCAGTATTTT. It specifies CASSASAGGSTDTQYF.

J is TRBJ2-1 and V is TRBV9; 12 bases fit TRBD2. V lost 1 base to trimming and J lost 8 bases; unmatched junction nucleotides: 10. In germline, CDR1 is SGDLS, CDR2 YYNGEE. The CDR3 spans 17 residues. CDR3 loop: CASSVILAGGPQDEQFF. The DNA of the CDR3 is TGTGCCAGCAGCGTAATCCTAGCGGGGGGGCCGCAGGATGAGCAGTTCTTC. The full variable domain, in which reference TRBV9 and TRBJ2-1 provide the parts outside the CDR3, is DSGVTQTPKHLITATGQRVTLRCSPRSGDLSVYWYQQSLDQGLQFLIQYYNGEERAKGNILERFSAQQFPDLHSELNLSSLELGDSALYFCASSVILAGGPQDEQFFGPGTRLTVL.

The rearrangement links TRBV7-2 to TRBJ2-5; D possibly matches TRBD1 or TRBD2 (5 bases each). CDR1 is SGHTA, CDR2 FQGNSA, per germline. Trimming left V 5 bases short and J 10 bases short, with 11 bases between. The CDR3 loop spans 11 amino acids. The CDR3 sequence is CASSRERGQYF. The CDR3 nucleotides read TGTGCCAGCAGCCGTGAGAGGGGCCAGTACTTC. The full variable domain, in which reference TRBV7-2 and TRBJ2-5 provide the parts outside the CDR3, is GAGVSQSPSNKVTEKGKDVELRCDPISGHTALYWYRQSLGQGLEFLIYFQGNSAPDKSGLPSDRFSAERTGGSVSTLTIQRTQQEDSAVYLCASSRERGQYFGPGTRLLVL.